Each of the 10 T cell receptor beta chains below was sequenced from the same sample in a study of T cell responses to AZD1222 COVID-19 vaccine. Sequenced by immunoSEQ multiplex PCR; TCRdb stores in-frame clones only, minus some. Among 250,000 to 300,000 clones listed, roughly 93% were seen once. This sample comprised peripheral blood, obtained 28 days after the second AZD1222 dose. The receptor set was obtained from an adult who received the AZD1222 COVID-19 vaccine.

This chain links TRBV6-2 or TRBV6-3 with TRBJ1-5; D is ambiguous. The CDR3 has 13 residues. The V gene lost 2 bases and the J gene lost 7 bases, with 9 bases spanning the gap. Germline V gives CDR1 MNHEY, CDR2 SVGEGT. CDR3 sequence: CASSYLVAQPQHF. CDR3 nucleotide sequence: TGTGCCAGCAGTTACCTGGTGGCCCAGCCCCAGCATTTT.

J is TRBJ2-3 and V is TRBV7-8; D not resolved. V was trimmed by 1 base and J by 8 bases, leaving 10 bases between them. Per germline, CDR1 SGHVS and CDR2 FQNEAQ. The CDR3 loop spans 13 amino acids. The CDR3, as DNA: TGTGCCAGCAGCTTAGATAGGCTGAGTACGCAGTATTTT. Amino acids: CASSLDRLSTQYF.

Here the CDR3 DNA reads TGCGCCAGCAGCCAAGTCCCTACTTCACCCCTCCACTTT. Translation: CASSQVPTSPLHF. The V and J genes are TRBV4-3 and TRBJ1-6; D is unclear. The CDR3 totals 13 residues. Looked up from germline, CDR1 is LGHNA and CDR2 is YSLEER. The V end was cut by 1 base, the J end by 9 bases, with 7 bases between.

J is TRBJ1-2 and V is TRBV6-1; D unclear. This CDR3 is 16 amino acids long. From germline, CDR1 is MNHNS and CDR2 SASEGT. Trimming removed 4 bases from V and 0 bases from J, with 15 bases in between. The DNA for the CDR3 is TGTGCCAGCAGTGGAGTCCGAGTCACAGCTAACTATGGCTACACCTTC. Translating gives CASSGVRVTANYGYTF.

This clone appeared once. The chain couples TRBV28 to TRBJ2-7; D might be TRBD2 (7 bases). Trimming took 3 bases from V and 3 from J, leaving 15 bases between them. Germline V lookup: CDR1 MDHEN, CDR2 SYDVKM. The CDR3 is 15 residues long. The CDR3 nucleotides read TGTGCCAGCAGTTTGGGTCGGGGGGCGGTCTACGAGCAGTACTTC. Translating it yields CASSLGRGAVYEQYF.

The genes are TRBV28 and TRBJ2-7; 7 nucleotides align to TRBD2. The CDR3 has 14 amino acids. The germline gives CDR1 MDHEN, CDR2 SYDVKM. Trimming at V came to 4 bases and at J to 6 bases, leaving 9 bases not matched to a gene. CDR3 region: CASSSRGGVGEQYF. In DNA form, the CDR3 reads TGTGCCAGCAGTTCCCGGGGAGGGGTTGGCGAGCAGTACTTC.

DNA for the CDR3: TGTGCCAGCTCCTCGGGGAGGGGAGTGACTGAAGCTTTCTTT. It codes for CASSSGRGVTEAFF. The genes are TRBV2 and TRBJ1-1, with a possible D match to TRBD1 (5 bases). V lost 8 bases to trimming and J lost 5 bases, with 18 bases between them. Germline assignment: CDR1 SNHLY and CDR2 FYNNEI. The length of the CDR3 is 14 residues.

The J gene is TRBJ1-2, the V gene TRBV5-1; no firm D call. V lost 0 bases and J 6 bases, leaving 9 bases between the germline ends. The CDR3 has 13 amino acids. Germline-derived CDR1 and CDR2 are SGHRS and YFSETQ. CDR3 sequence reads: CASSLVSGNGYTF. Written as DNA, the CDR3 is TGCGCCAGCAGCTTGGTCTCGGGCAATGGCTACACCTTC.

This chain connects TRBV19 to TRBJ1-5, with D perhaps TRBD1 (5 bases). Looked up from germline, CDR1 is LNHDA and CDR2 is SQIVND (reference sequence). V lost 5 bases, J lost 7 bases, and 15 bases lay in between. CDR3 length: 14 amino acids. The CDR3 coding sequence is TGTGCCAGTAGTTCCCGGGGCCCCGGGCAGCCCCAGCATTTT. This translates into CASSSRGPGQPQHF.

The chain links TRBV7-7 to TRBJ2-1; TRBD1 matches at 9 bases. The V and J ends lost 6 bases and 2 bases, in that order; junction bases with no gene match: 5. CDR3 length: 15 amino acids. Per the germline V gene, CDR1 is SSHAT and CDR2 is FNYEAQ (reference sequence). This chain's CDR3 is CASSSGTGTYNEQFF. The DNA for the CDR3 is TGTGCCAGCAGTTCCGGGACAGGGACCTACAATGAGCAGTTCTTC.